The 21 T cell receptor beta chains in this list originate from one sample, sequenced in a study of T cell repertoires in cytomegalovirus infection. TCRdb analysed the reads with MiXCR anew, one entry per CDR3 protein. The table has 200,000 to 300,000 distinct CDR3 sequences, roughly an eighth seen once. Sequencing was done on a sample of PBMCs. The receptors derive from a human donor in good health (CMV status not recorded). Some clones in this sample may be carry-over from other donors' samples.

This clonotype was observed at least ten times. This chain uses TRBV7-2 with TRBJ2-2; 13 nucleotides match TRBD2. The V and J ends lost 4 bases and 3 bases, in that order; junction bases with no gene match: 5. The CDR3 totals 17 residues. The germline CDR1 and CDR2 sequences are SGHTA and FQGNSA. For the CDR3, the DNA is TGTGCCAGCAGCTCGTTAGGACTAGCGGGGGACACCGGGGAGCTGTTTTTT. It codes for CASSSLGLAGDTGELFF.

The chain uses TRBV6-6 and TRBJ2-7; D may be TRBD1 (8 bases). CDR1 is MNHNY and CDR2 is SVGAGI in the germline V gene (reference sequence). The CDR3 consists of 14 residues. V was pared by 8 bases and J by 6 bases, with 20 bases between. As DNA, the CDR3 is TGTGCCAGCCAAAGAACAGGGGGGGATGTCGAGCAGTACTTC. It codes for CASQRTGGDVEQYF.

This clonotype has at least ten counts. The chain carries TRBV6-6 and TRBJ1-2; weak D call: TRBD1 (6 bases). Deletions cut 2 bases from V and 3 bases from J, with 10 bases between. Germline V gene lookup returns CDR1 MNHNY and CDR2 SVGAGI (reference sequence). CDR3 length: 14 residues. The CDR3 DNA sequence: TGTGCCAGCAGTTACGGGGGGCTGGACTATGGCTACACCTTC. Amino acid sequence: CASSYGGLDYGYTF.

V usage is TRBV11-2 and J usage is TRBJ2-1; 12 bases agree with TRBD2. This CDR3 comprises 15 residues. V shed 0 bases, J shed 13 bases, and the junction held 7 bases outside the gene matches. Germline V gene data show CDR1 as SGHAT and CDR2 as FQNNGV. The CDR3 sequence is CASSLEAGTSGSQFF. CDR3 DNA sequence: TGTGCCAGCAGCTTAGAAGCCGGGACTAGCGGGTCTCAGTTCTTC.

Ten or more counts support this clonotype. CDR3 in amino acids: CASSFGGDIQYF. In nucleotides, the CDR3 is TGTGCCAGCAGCTTCGGGGGGGACATTCAGTACTTC. The rearrangement joins TRBV7-2 to TRBJ2-4, with 8 positions matching TRBD2. Germline lookup yields CDR1 SGHTA and CDR2 FQGNSA. V gave up 3 bases and J gave up 8 bases; unmatched junction bases: 0. The CDR3 covers 12 residues.

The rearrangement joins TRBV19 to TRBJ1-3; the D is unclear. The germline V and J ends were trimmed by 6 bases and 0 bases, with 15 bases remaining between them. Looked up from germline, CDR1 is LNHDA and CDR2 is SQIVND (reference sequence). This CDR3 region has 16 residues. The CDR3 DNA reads TGTGCCAGTAGGAATGAAGGCATAATCTCTGGAAACACCATATATTTT. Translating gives CASRNEGIISGNTIYF. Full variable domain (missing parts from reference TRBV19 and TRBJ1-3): DGGITQSPKYLFRKEGQNVTLSCEQNLNHDAMYWYRQDPGQGLRLIYYSQIVNDFQKGDIAEGYSVSREKKESFPLTVTSAQKNPTAFYLCASRNEGIISGNTIYFGEGSWLTVV.

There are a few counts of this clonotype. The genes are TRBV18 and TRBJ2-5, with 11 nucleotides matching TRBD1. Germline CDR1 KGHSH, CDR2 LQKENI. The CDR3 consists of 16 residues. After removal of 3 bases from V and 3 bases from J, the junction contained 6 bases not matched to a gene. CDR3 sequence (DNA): TGTGCCAGCTCACCGACGGACAGGGGGCAGGAAGAGACCCAGTACTTC. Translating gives CASSPTDRGQEETQYF.

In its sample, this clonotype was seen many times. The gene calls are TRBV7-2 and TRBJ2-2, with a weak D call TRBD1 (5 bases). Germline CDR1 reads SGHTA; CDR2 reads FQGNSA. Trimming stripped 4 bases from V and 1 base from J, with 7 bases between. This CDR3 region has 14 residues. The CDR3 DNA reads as TGTGCCAGCAGCTACGGACAGAACACCGGGGAGCTGTTTTTT. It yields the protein CASSYGQNTGELFF.

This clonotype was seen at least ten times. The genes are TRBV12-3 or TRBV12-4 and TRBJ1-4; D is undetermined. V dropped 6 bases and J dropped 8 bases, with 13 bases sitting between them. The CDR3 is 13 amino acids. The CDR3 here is CASRAGMGEKLFF. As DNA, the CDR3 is TGTGCCAGCAGGGCGGGAATGGGAGAAAAACTGTTTTTT.

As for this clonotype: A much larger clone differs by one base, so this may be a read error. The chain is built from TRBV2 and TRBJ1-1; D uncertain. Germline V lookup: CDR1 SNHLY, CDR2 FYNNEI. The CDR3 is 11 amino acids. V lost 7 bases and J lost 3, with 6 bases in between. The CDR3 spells CASTPYTEAFF. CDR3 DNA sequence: TGTGCCAGCACCCCATACACTGAAGCTTTCTTT.

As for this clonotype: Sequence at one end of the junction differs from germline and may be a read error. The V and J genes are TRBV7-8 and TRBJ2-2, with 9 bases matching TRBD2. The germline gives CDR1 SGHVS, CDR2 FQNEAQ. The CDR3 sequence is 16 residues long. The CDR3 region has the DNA TGTGCCAGCTCTCGGCTAGCGGGGTTGAACACCGGGGAGCTGTATTTT. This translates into CASSRLAGLNTGELYF.

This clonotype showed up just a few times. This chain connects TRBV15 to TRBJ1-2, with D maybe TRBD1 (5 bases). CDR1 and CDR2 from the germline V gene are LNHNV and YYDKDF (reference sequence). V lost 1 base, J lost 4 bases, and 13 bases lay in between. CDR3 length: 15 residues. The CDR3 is CATSRGVGGTYGYTF. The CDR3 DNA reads TGTGCCACCAGCAGAGGGGTCGGGGGGACCTATGGCTACACCTTC.

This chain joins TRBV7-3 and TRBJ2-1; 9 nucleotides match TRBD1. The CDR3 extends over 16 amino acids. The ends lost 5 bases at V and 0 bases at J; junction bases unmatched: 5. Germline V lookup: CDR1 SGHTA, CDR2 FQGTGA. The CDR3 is CASSRDRASSYNEQFF. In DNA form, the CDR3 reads TGTGCCAGCAGCAGGGACAGGGCTAGCTCCTACAATGAGCAGTTCTTC.

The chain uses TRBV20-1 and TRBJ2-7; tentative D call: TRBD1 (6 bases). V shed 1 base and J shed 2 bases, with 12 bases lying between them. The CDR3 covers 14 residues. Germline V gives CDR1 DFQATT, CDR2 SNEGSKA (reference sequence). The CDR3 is CSARAEGQPYEQYF. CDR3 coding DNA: TGCAGTGCTAGAGCCGAAGGACAGCCCTACGAGCAGTACTTC.

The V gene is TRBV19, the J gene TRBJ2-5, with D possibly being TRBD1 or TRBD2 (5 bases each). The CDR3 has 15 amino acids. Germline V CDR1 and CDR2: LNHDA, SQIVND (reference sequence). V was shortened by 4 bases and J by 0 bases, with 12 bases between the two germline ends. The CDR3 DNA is TGTGCCAGTAGTACTGGTTGGGGGAACCAAGAGACCCAGTACTTC. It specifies CASSTGWGNQETQYF.

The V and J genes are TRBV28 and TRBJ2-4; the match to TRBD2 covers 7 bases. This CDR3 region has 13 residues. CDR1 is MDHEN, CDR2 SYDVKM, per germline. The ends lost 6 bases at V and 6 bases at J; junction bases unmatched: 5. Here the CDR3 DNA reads TGTGCCAGCAGGGGGACTACGCTAAACATTCAGTACTTC. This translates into CASRGTTLNIQYF. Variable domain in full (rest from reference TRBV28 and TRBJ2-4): DVKVTQSSRYLVKRTGEKVFLECVQDMDHENMFWYRQDPGLGLRLIYFSYDVKMKEKGDIPEGYSVSREKKERFSLILESASTNQTSMYLCASRGTTLNIQYFGAGTRLSVL.

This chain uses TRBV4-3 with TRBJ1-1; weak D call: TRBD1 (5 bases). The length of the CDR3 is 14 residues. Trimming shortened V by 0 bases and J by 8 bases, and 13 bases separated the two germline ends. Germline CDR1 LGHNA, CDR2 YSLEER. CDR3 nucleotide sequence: TGCGCCAGCAGCCAAGATCGTTCCAGGGCAGAAGCTTTCTTT. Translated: CASSQDRSRAEAFF.

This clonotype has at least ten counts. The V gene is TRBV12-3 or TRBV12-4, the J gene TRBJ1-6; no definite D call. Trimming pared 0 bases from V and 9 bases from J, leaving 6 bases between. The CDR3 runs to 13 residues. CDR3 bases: TGTGCCAGCAGTTTAGCGCTTAGTTCACCCCTCCACTTT. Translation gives CASSLALSSPLHF.

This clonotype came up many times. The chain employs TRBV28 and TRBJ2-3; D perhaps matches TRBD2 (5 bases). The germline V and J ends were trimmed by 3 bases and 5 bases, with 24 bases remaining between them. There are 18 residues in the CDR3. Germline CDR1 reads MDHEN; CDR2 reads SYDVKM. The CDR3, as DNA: TGTGCCAGCAGTTTTGGAGGTTTCTTCGGAGCTTCCCGAGATACGCAGTATTTT. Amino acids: CASSFGGFFGASRDTQYF. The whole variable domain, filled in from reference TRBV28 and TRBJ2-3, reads DVKVTQSSRYLVKRTGEKVFLECVQDMDHENMFWYRQDPGLGLRLIYFSYDVKMKEKGDIPEGYSVSREKKERFSLILESASTNQTSMYLCASSFGGFFGASRDTQYFGPGTRLTVL.

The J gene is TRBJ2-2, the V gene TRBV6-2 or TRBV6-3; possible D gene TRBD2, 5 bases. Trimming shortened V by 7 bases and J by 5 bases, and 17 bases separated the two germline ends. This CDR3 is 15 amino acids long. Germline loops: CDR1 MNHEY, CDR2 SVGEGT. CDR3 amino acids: CASNPDSLGTGELFF. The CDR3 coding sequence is TGTGCCAGCAATCCGGACTCCTTAGGGACCGGGGAGCTGTTTTTT.

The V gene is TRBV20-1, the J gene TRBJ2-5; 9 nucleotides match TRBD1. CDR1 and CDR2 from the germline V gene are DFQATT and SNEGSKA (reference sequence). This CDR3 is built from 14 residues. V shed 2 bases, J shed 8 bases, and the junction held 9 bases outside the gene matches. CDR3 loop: CSARPSTGGGTQYF. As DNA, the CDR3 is TGCAGTGCTAGACCATCGACAGGGGGGGGAACCCAGTACTTC.